This T cell receptor beta chain was captured in a study of shared clonotypes between healthy human individuals. The assay was immunoSEQ multiplex PCR, and TCRdb's table has in-frame clones only and misses some. The repertoire holds over 850,000 clones, with around 78% as singletons. Comments on this clone: Other DNA sequences in this specimen translate into the identical CDR3.

V lost 0 bases, J lost 0 bases, and 6 bases lay in between. CDR1 is SGHRS and CDR2 is YFSETQ in the germline V gene. This CDR3 spans 15 amino acids. The clonotype comes from a man between 18 and 29 years old in good health. Some clones in this sample may be carry-over from other donors' samples. What was sequenced was memory CD4+ T cells from PBMCs. The subset denotes: CD45RA-negative fraction. V and J are TRBV5-1 and TRBJ1-4; D remains unclear. CDR3 bases: TGCGCCAGCAGCTTGGTACCAGCAACTAATGAAAAACTGTTTTTT. Translated: CASSLVPATNEKLFF.